A single sample gave rise to the 30 T cell receptor beta chains below, sequenced in a study of blood T cell repertoires in COVID-19. Data came from immunoSEQ multiplex PCR; TCRdb stores just in-frame clones and leaves some out. The profile shows about 260,000 clones, 87% of them singletons. Sequencing was carried out using peripheral blood. These receptors were obtained from a woman in her forties who had recovered from COVID-19.

V is TRBV6-5 and J is TRBJ1-1; 12 bases agree with TRBD1. Germline V gene lookup returns CDR1 MNHEY and CDR2 SVGAGI. The V and J ends lost 5 bases and 9 bases, in that order; junction bases with no gene match: 4. CDR3 length: 13 residues. CDR3 DNA: TGTGCCAGCAGTCCTCGGGACAGGGGGCAAGCTTTCTTT. Translating gives CASSPRDRGQAFF.

The rearrangement uses TRBV10-3 and TRBJ2-1; possible D gene TRBD2, 6 bases. The germline V gene encodes CDR1 ENHRY and CDR2 SYGVKD. The CDR3 totals 14 residues. V was cut by 10 bases and J by 1 base, with 14 bases left in between. CDR3 bases: TGTGCCACCCGGGACTTGCGTTCCTACAATGAGCAGTTCTTC. It is translated as CATRDLRSYNEQFF.

J is TRBJ1-4 and V is TRBV3-1 (or the pseudogene TRBV3-2); D is unresolved. Trimming shortened V by 4 bases and J by 4 bases, and 10 bases separated the two germline ends. This CDR3 comprises 14 residues. Germline CDR1 LGHDT, CDR2 YNNKEL (reference sequence). The CDR3 bases are TGTGCCAGCAGCCTTAGCCCCAGTAATGAAAAACTGTTTTTT. This encodes CASSLSPSNEKLFF.

The V and J genes are TRBV5-1 and TRBJ2-2; D ambiguous. CDR3 length equals 13 residues. Trimming took 3 bases from V and 2 from J, leaving 5 bases between them. The germline gives CDR1 SGHRS, CDR2 YFSETQ. The CDR3 loop is CASSSTNTGELFF. DNA for the CDR3: TGCGCCAGCAGCTCAACAAACACCGGGGAGCTGTTTTTT.

The chain combines TRBV18 with TRBJ2-4; 15 nucleotides agree with TRBD2. CDR3 length: 17 residues. In germline, CDR1 is KGHSH, CDR2 LQKENI. Trimming removed 2 bases from V and 9 bases from J; junction bases left unmatched: 8. Here the CDR3 DNA reads TGTGCCAGCTCACCAAACGGACTAGCGGGGGGGCTGGGCATTCAGTACTTC. Its protein is CASSPNGLAGGLGIQYF.

The chain couples TRBV7-6 to TRBJ1-5, with unresolved D. The V and J ends lost 1 base and 2 bases respectively, with 9 bases between them. This CDR3 has 15 amino acids. CDR1 and CDR2 (germline): SGHVS, FNYEAQ. The CDR3 coding sequence is TGTGCCAGCAGCTTAGGCGCGGGAGGCAATCAGCCCCAGCATTTT. This translates into CASSLGAGGNQPQHF.

The CDR3 DNA sequence: TGTGCCAGCAGCCGAGACGGACAGGTGCGTGGTTCACCCCTCCACTTT. It specifies CASSRDGQVRGSPLHF. The genes are TRBV3-1 (or the pseudogene TRBV3-2) and TRBJ1-6; 7 positions agree with TRBD1. This CDR3 contains 16 residues. Germline V gene data show CDR1 as LGHDT and CDR2 as YNNKEL (reference sequence). The junction had 12 bases not matched to a gene; V was cut back by 4 bases and J by 9 bases.

The V call is TRBV2, the J call TRBJ1-6; no clear D. The CDR3 spans 12 residues. The germline V gene has CDR1 SNHLY and CDR2 FYNNEI. The V gene lost 8 bases and the J gene lost 6 bases, with 8 bases spanning the gap. The CDR3 sequence: CASSVLNSPLHF. The CDR3 DNA sequence: TGTGCCAGCTCGGTCCTTAATTCACCCCTCCACTTT.

This clone has a single count. This chain links TRBV7-2 with TRBJ2-5, with 14 bases that match TRBD2. Germline values: CDR1 SGHTA, CDR2 FQGNSA. This CDR3 region has 17 residues. V trimming: 5 bases; J trimming: 5 bases; junction bases outside the gene matches: 10. CDR3 in amino acids: CASSPAPTSGGVETQYF. The DNA for the CDR3 is TGTGCCAGCAGCCCGGCTCCGACTAGCGGGGGGGTGGAGACCCAGTACTTC.

V gene TRBV18 combines with J gene TRBJ1-2; D possibly corresponds to TRBD1 (5 bases). Trimming cost V 6 bases and J 2 bases, with 13 bases left between them. The CDR3 has 14 residues. From germline, CDR1 is KGHSH and CDR2 LQKENI. The CDR3 spells CASSPGHANYGYTF. DNA for the CDR3: TGTGCCAGCTCCCCTGGACACGCGAACTATGGCTACACCTTC.

This clone turned up a few times. V is TRBV30 and J is TRBJ1-2; D is undetermined. The V gene lost 0 bases and the J gene lost 3 bases, with 11 bases spanning the gap. This CDR3 region has 14 residues. Looked up from germline, CDR1 is GTSNPN and CDR2 is SVGIG (reference sequence). The CDR3 loop reads CAWSVKASDYGYTF. CDR3 nucleotides: TGTGCCTGGAGTGTAAAAGCGTCAGACTATGGCTACACCTTC.

This clone was found a few times. This chain links TRBV27 with TRBJ1-6; a weak D match, TRBD1 (5 bases). CDR1 is MNHEY and CDR2 is SMNVEV in the germline V gene (reference sequence). The V and J ends lost 6 bases and 7 bases respectively, with 10 bases between them. The CDR3 is 13 residues long. CDR3 sequence: CASRGRGNSPLHF. The CDR3 bases are TGTGCCAGCAGGGGACGGGGGAATTCACCCCTCCACTTT.

The rearrangement links TRBV3-1 (or the pseudogene TRBV3-2) to TRBJ2-2, with D tentatively TRBD2 (6 bases). V shed 4 bases and J shed 6 bases, with 9 bases lying between them. Germline CDR1 and CDR2: LGHDT and YNNKEL (reference sequence). The length of the CDR3 is 13 residues. The CDR3, as DNA: TGTGCCAGCAGCCGACTAGACGCCGGGGAGCTGTTTTTT. Translation gives CASSRLDAGELFF.

The rearrangement uses TRBV10-1 and TRBJ1-1, with D perhaps TRBD1 (5 bases). This CDR3 has 14 residues. V lost 3 bases, J lost 6 bases, and 14 bases lay in between. The V gene's germline CDR1 is WNHNN and CDR2 SYGVQD (reference sequence). The CDR3 DNA is TGCGCCAGCAGTGACGGGGGAAAGGGTGCTGAAGCTTTCTTT. Translation gives CASSDGGKGAEAFF.

Only one count was recorded for this clone. The rearrangement joins TRBV4-1 to TRBJ1-6; the D gene is possibly TRBD1 (6 bases). This CDR3 region has 13 residues. Trimming stripped 0 bases from V and 13 bases from J, with 10 bases between. The germline V gene encodes CDR1 MGHRA and CDR2 YSYEKL. The CDR3 nucleotides are TGCGCCAGCAGCCAAGATACAGGGCCCCCCCTCCACTTT. Its protein is CASSQDTGPPLHF.

V gene TRBV7-2 combines with J gene TRBJ2-3, with D maybe TRBD1 (5 bases). V was shortened by 0 bases and J by 10 bases, with 8 bases between the two germline ends. CDR3 length equals 12 residues. Germline CDR1 is SGHTA and CDR2 is FQGNSA. This CDR3 is CASSLAAGPQYF. The CDR3 DNA sequence: TGTGCCAGCAGCTTAGCAGCAGGGCCGCAGTATTTT.

J is TRBJ2-1 and V is TRBV10-3, with 9 bases fitting TRBD2. This CDR3 region has 15 residues. V lost 3 bases to trimming and J lost 4 bases; unmatched junction nucleotides: 4. CDR1 ENHRY and CDR2 SYGVKD come from the germline V gene. The CDR3 region has the DNA TGTGCCATCAGTGACCTAGCGGGGATATACAATGAGCAGTTCTTC. This gives the protein CAISDLAGIYNEQFF.

V usage is TRBV1 and J usage is TRBJ2-7; TRBD1, the table's D call, lacks a check against the DNA. TRBV1 corresponds to a pseudogene. This CDR3 spans 14 amino acids. The CDR3 loop reads CTSSHRDRGYEQYF. The CDR3 region has the DNA TGCACCAGCAGCCACAGGGACAGGGGCTACGAGCAGTACTTC.

This sequence joins TRBV7-9 and TRBJ2-3; 9 bases fit TRBD2. This CDR3 contains 15 residues. CDR1 is SEHNR and CDR2 is FQNEAQ in the germline V gene (reference sequence). V trimming: 5 bases; J trimming: 0 bases; junction bases outside the gene matches: 3. CDR3: CASSPGTSSTDTQYF. The CDR3 DNA reads TGTGCCAGCAGCCCCGGGACTAGCAGCACAGATACGCAGTATTTT. The full variable domain, completed using reference TRBV7-9 and TRBJ2-3, is DTGVSQNPRHKITKRGQNVTFRCDPISEHNRLYWYRQTLGQGPEFLTYFQNEAQLEKSRLLSDRFSAERPKGSFSTLEIQRTEQGDSAMYLCASSPGTSSTDTQYFGPGTRLTVL.

This clone was found a few times. Other DNA sequences within the sample encode an identical CDR3. V is TRBV5-1 and J is TRBJ1-1; 8 nucleotides agree with TRBD1. The ends lost 3 bases at V and 2 bases at J; junction bases unmatched: 3. CDR1 SGHRS and CDR2 YFSETQ come from the germline V gene. The CDR3 is 14 amino acids. For the CDR3, the DNA is TGCGCCAGCAGCTCCGGACAGGGTAACACTGAAGCTTTCTTT. Amino acids: CASSSGQGNTEAFF.

The V call is TRBV27, the J call TRBJ2-1, with TRBD2 as a possible D gene (7 bases). Trimming pared 5 bases from V and 8 bases from J, leaving 19 bases between. Germline V lookup: CDR1 MNHEY, CDR2 SMNVEV (reference sequence). The CDR3 sequence is 15 residues long. The CDR3 loop reads CASSERGGIDHEQFF. For the CDR3, the DNA is TGTGCCAGCAGTGAGAGGGGGGGAATAGACCATGAGCAGTTCTTC.

The CDR3 spells CASSETELNPRYGYTF. CDR3 nucleotide sequence: TGTGCCAGCAGTGAAACTGAACTGAATCCGCGCTATGGCTACACCTTC. The rearrangement uses TRBV6-1 and TRBJ1-2, with D hard to call. This CDR3 comprises 16 residues. V was cut by 2 bases and J by 4 bases, with 17 bases left in between. Per the germline V gene, CDR1 is MNHNS and CDR2 is SASEGT.

This rearrangement joins TRBV27 to TRBJ1-1; 7 positions agree with TRBD1. This CDR3 is 14 amino acids long. Germline trimming cut 5 bases from V and 7 bases from J; bases unmatched to any gene: 10. Germline values: CDR1 MNHEY, CDR2 SMNVEV (reference sequence). The CDR3 is CASSKEQGRLEAFF. The CDR3 DNA is TGTGCCAGCAGTAAAGAACAGGGGCGCCTTGAAGCTTTCTTT.

A few counts support this clone. The V and J genes are TRBV3-1 (or the pseudogene TRBV3-2) and TRBJ1-6; no firm D call. CDR3 length: 13 amino acids. The germline CDR1 and CDR2 sequences are LGHDT and YNNKEL (reference sequence). V lost 0 bases and J 12 bases, leaving 9 bases between the germline ends. CDR3 sequence (DNA): TGTGCCAGCAGCCAAGATCGCGGGTTACCCCTCCACTTT. Its protein product is CASSQDRGLPLHF.

The V gene is TRBV7-9, the J gene TRBJ1-2; 7 bases map to TRBD1. The CDR3 extends over 13 amino acids. The V gene end was trimmed by 7 bases and the J gene end by 8 bases; junction bases not matched to a gene: 10. From germline, CDR1 is SEHNR and CDR2 FQNEAQ (reference sequence). The CDR3: CASTPGRGEGYTF. CDR3 sequence (DNA): TGTGCCAGCACCCCGGGCAGGGGGGAAGGCTACACCTTC.

The rearrangement links TRBV19 to TRBJ1-2; 12 nucleotides match TRBD1. CDR1 is LNHDA, CDR2 SQIVND, per germline (reference sequence). This CDR3 has 15 residues. J lost 8 bases, V lost 5 bases, and 9 bases had no gene match. The CDR3 DNA reads TGTGCCAGTAGTCTCATGGGACAGGGGGCTCGGGGCTACACCTTC. Translated, it gives CASSLMGQGARGYTF.

The chain combines TRBV5-1 with TRBJ1-2, with 8 nucleotides matching TRBD1. The CDR3 is made up of 15 amino acids. With V trimmed by 2 bases and J by 8 bases, 11 bases remained unmatched. Germline V gene sequence: CDR1 SGHRS, CDR2 YFSETQ. The CDR3 spells CASSFPQGARGGYTF. The CDR3 DNA is TGCGCCAGCAGCTTCCCTCAGGGGGCGCGAGGCGGCTACACCTTC. The full variable domain, in which reference TRBV5-1 and TRBJ1-2 provide the parts outside the CDR3, is KAGVTQTPRYLIKTRGQQVTLSCSPISGHRSVSWYQQTPGQGLQFLFEYFSETQRNKGNFPGRFSGRQFSNSRSEMNVSTLELGDSALYLCASSFPQGARGGYTFGSGTRLTVV.

The table lists this clone with a few counts. This chain uses TRBV7-7 with TRBJ2-5, with 7 bases matching TRBD2. Germline loops: CDR1 SSHAT, CDR2 FNYEAQ (reference sequence). The CDR3 spans 12 residues. Trimming removed 8 bases from V and 2 bases from J; junction bases left unmatched: 2. CDR3 in DNA: TGTGCCAGCGCGGGAGTGCAAGAGACCCAGTACTTC. This sequence encodes CASAGVQETQYF.

V and J are TRBV5-1 and TRBJ2-7; 9 nucleotides agree with TRBD1. This CDR3 is built from 14 residues. The trim removed 6 bases at V and 2 bases at J, leaving 6 bases unmatched. In germline, CDR1 is SGHRS, CDR2 YFSETQ. Here the CDR3 reads CASNTGTGTYEQYF. In nucleotides, the CDR3 is TGCGCCAGCAATACCGGGACAGGGACCTACGAGCAGTACTTC. Variable domain in full (rest from reference TRBV5-1 and TRBJ2-7): KAGVTQTPRYLIKTRGQQVTLSCSPISGHRSVSWYQQTPGQGLQFLFEYFSETQRNKGNFPGRFSGRQFSNSRSEMNVSTLELGDSALYLCASNTGTGTYEQYFGPGTRLTVT.

The CDR3 loop is CASSPTSGVSYNEQFF. Here the CDR3 DNA reads TGTGCCAGCAGCCCGACTAGCGGGGTGTCTTACAATGAGCAGTTCTTC. J is TRBJ2-1 and V is TRBV11-2; TRBD2 aligns across 11 bases. Trimming removed 5 bases from V and 4 bases from J; junction bases left unmatched: 7. Germline values: CDR1 SGHAT, CDR2 FQNNGV. CDR3 length: 16 amino acids.